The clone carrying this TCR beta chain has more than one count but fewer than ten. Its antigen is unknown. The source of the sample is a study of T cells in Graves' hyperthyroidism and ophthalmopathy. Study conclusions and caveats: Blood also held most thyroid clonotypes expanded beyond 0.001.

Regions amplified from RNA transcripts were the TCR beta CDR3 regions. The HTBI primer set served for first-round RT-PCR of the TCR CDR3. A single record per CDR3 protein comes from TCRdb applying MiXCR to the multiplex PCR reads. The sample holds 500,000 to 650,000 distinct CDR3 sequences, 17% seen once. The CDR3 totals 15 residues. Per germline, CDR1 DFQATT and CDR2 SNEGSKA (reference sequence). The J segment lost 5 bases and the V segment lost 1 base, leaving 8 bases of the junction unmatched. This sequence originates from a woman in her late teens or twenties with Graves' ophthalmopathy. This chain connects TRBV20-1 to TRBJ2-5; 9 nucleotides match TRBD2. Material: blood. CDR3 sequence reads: CSARGPAGGLETQYF. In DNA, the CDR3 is TGCAGTGCTAGAGGCCCAGCGGGGGGTTTGGAGACCCAGTACTTC.